Sequencing of this TCR beta chain was carried out in a study of cytomegalovirus exposure and HLA in healthy donors. Regarding the study as a whole: Later on, analysis showed that most CMV-associated TCR beta chains appeared to be HLA-restricted.

On this clone itself: Its antigen is not identified.

All donors participated as healthy donors of bone marrow. The length of the CDR3 is 15 residues. Germline CDR1 and CDR2: KGHSH and LQKENI. The PCR made use of 60 Vbeta and 13 Jbeta primers. Sequencing was performed with immunoSEQ multiplex PCR; in TCRdb, only in-frame clones are kept and a portion is missing. The repertoire has approximately 220,000 clones, around 75% of them found once; the top ten carry approximately 1.9%. This chain links TRBV18 with TRBJ2-5; 7 nucleotides agree with TRBD2. The DNA matches TRBJ2-7 better at its end, which makes the J call doubtful. The sequence was collected from a woman in her twenties or thirties in good health and CMV-seronegative. Sequenced material: PBMCs. The CDR3 sequence is CASSPISGGSYEQYF. The CDR3 DNA reads as TGTGCCAGCTCACCAATATCGGGGGGCTCCTACGAGCAGTACTTC.